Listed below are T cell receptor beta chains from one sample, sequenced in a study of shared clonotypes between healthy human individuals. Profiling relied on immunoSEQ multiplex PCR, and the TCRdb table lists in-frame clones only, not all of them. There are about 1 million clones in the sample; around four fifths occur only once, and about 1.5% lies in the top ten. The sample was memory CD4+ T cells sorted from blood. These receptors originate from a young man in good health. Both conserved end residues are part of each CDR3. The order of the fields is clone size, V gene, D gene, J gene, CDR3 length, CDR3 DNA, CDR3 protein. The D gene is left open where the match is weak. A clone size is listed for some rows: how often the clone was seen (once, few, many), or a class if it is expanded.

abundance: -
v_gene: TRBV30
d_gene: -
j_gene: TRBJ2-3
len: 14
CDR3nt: TGTGCCTGGAGTGTAGGCGGGGCGCTAGATACGCAGTATTTT
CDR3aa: CAWSVGGALDTQYF

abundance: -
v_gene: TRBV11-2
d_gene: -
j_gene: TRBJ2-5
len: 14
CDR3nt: TGTGCCAGCAGCCTCCAGGCCTACCAAGAGACCCAGTACTTC
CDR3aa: CASSLQAYQETQYF

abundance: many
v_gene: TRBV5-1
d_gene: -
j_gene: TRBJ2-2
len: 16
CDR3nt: TGCGCCAGCAGCCCGAGAGGAAGCGGCAACACCGGGGAGCTGTTTTTT
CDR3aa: CASSPRGSGNTGELFF

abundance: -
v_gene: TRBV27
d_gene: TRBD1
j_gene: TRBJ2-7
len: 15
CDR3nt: TGTGCCAGCAGTTTCACCGGGACAGGGTTCTACGAGCAGTACTTC
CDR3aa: CASSFTGTGFYEQYF

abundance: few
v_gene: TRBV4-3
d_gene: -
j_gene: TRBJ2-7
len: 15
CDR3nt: TGCGCCAGCAGCCAAGATTACGGGGTGTTCTACGAGCAGTACTTC
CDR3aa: CASSQDYGVFYEQYF

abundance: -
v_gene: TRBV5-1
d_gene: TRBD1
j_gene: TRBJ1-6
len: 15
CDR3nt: TGCGCCAGCAGCCGCACAGGGGGCAGGGATTCACCCCTCCACTTT
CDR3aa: CASSRTGGRDSPLHF

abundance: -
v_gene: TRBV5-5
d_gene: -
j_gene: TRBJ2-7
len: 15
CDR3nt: TGTGCCAGCAGCTTGGATATCACAAGCACCTACGAGCAGTACTTC
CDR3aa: CASSLDITSTYEQYF

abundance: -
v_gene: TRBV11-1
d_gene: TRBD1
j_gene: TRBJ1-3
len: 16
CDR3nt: TGTGCCAGCAGCACGCGACAGGGACCTCTGGGAAACACCATATATTTT
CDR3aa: CASSTRQGPLGNTIYF

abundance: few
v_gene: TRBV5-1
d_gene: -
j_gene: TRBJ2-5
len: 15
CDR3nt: TGCGCCAGCAGCTTGGCCGGGGCGGGGCAAGAGACCCAGTACTTC
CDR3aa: CASSLAGAGQETQYF

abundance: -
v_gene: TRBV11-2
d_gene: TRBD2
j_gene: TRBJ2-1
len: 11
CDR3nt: TGTGCCAGCAGCTTGGGCGGGAGGGAGTTCTTC
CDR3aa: CASSLGGREFF

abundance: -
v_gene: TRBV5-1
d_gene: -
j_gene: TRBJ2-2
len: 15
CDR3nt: TGCGCCAGCAGCGTAAGACAACTACTCACCGGGGAGCTGTTTTTT
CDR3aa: CASSVRQLLTGELFF

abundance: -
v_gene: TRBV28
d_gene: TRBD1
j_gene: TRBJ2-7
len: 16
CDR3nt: TGTGCCAGCAGTTCGACGGGACAGGGATCCCCCTACGAGCAGTACTTC
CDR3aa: CASSSTGQGSPYEQYF

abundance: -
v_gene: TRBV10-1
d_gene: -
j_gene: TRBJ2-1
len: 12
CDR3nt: TGCGCCAGCAGTGAGCCCCCGGGTGAGCAGTTCTTC
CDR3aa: CASSEPPGEQFF

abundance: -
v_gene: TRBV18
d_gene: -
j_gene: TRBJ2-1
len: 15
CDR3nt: TGTGCCAGCTCTCGCCCGCGGAGCTCCTACAATGAGCAGTTCTTC
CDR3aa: CASSRPRSSYNEQFF

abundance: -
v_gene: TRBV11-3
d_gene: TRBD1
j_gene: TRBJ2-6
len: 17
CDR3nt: TGTGCCAGCAGCTTAGGGGACAGGGCTGGCGGGGCCAACGTCCTGACTTTC
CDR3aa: CASSLGDRAGGANVLTF

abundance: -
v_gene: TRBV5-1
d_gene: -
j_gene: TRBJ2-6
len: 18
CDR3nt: TGCGCCAGCAGTCCCGGGGACCTACTCTCGTCTGGGGCCAACGTCCTGACTTTC
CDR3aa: CASSPGDLLSSGANVLTF

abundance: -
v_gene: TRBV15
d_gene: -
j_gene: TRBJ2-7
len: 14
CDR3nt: TGTGCCACCAGCAGAGGTAGGGTGGGGTACGAGCAGTACTTC
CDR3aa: CATSRGRVGYEQYF

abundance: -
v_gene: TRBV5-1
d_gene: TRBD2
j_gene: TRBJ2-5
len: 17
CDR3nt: TGCGCCAGCAGCCCACGTCTAGCGGGGGGCATTGGGGAGACCCAGTACTTC
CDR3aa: CASSPRLAGGIGETQYF

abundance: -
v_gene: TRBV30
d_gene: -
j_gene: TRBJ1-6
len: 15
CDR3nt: TGTGCCTGGAGTAGGAGGGATCTGGGTAATTCACCCCTCCACTTT
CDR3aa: CAWSRRDLGNSPLHF

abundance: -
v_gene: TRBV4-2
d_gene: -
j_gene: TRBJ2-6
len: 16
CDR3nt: TGTGCCAGCAGCCCCCTCAAAGGGCCCTCAGACCCCGTCCTGACTTTC
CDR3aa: CASSPLKGPSDPVLTF

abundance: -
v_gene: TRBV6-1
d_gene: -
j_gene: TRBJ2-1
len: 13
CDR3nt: TGTGCCACCAGGCCTAATCGGACTCCGCAGCAGTTCTTC
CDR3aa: CATRPNRTPQQFF

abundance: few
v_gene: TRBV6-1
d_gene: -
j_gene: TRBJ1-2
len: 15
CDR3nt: TGTGCCAGCAGTGAATACACAGCGGTCGTCATGGGCTACACCTTC
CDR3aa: CASSEYTAVVMGYTF

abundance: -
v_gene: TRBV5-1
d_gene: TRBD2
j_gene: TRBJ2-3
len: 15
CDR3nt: TGCGCCAGCAGCGTCTCCGGGGGGTCCACAGATACGCAGTATTTT
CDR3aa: CASSVSGGSTDTQYF

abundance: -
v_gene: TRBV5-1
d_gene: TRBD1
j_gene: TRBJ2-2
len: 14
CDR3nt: TGCGCCACCCGAGGGACAGGGAACACCGGGGAGCTGTTTTTT
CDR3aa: CATRGTGNTGELFF

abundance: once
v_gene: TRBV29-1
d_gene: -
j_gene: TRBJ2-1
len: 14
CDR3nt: TGCAGCGTGGAGCGGGACAGCTCCTACAATGAGCAGTTCTTC
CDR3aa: CSVERDSSYNEQFF

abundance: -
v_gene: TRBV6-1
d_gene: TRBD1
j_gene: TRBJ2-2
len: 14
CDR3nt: TGTGCCAGCGGAAGGGACAGGGGCTCCGGGGAGCTGTTTTTT
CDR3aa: CASGRDRGSGELFF

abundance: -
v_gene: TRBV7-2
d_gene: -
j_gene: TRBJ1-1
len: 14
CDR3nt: TGTGCCAGCAGCTTATTGCTTCTGAACACTGAAGCTTTCTTT
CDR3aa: CASSLLLLNTEAFF

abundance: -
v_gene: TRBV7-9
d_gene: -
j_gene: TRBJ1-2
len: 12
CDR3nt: TGTGCCAGCAGCTTCCCCGGCCGGGGCTACACCTTC
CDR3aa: CASSFPGRGYTF

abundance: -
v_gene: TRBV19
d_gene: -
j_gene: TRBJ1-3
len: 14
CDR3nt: TGTGCCAGTAGTACAAGGGCGACTGGAAACACCATATATTTT
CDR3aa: CASSTRATGNTIYF

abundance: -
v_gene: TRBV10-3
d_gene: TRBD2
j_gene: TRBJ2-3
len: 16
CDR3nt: TGTGCCATCAGTACCTTAGCGGGGGGGCAGGAGGGTACGCAGTATTTT
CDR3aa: CAISTLAGGQEGTQYF

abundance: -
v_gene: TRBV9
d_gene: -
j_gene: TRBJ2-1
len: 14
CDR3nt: TGTGCCAGCACCCAAGGCGGGGTTCGGGATGAGCAGTTCTTC
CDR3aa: CASTQGGVRDEQFF

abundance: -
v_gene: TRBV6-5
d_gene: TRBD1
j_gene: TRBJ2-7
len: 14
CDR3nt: TGTGCCAGCACGCCCGGGACAGGGACTCGCGAGCAGTACTTC
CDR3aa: CASTPGTGTREQYF

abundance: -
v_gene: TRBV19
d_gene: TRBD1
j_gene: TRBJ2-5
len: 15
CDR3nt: TGTGCCAGTACCTTGCCGGGACAGGGAAGGAAGACCCAGTACTTC
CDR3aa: CASTLPGQGRKTQYF

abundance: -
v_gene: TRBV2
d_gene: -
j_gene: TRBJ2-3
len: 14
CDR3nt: TGTGCCAGCAAGGGCTCTTGGGGCACAGATACGCAGTATTTT
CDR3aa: CASKGSWGTDTQYF

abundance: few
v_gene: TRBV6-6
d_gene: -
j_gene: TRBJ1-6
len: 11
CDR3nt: TGTGCCAGCATGCGGGGTTCACCCCTCCACTTT
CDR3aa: CASMRGSPLHF

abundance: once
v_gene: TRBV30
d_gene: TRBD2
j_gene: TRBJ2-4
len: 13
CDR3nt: TGTGCCTGGAGGACTAGCGGGAAGGGCATTCAGTACTTC
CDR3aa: CAWRTSGKGIQYF